This T cell receptor (beta chain) comes out of a study of blood T cell repertoires in COVID-19. Study details: Collection of acute and convalescent COVID-19 samples took place in the United States, Italy and Spain.

Authors' data handling: Amplification with reference gene primers provided the estimates of nucleated cell counts. Produced via immunoSEQ multiplex PCR; TCRdb's table is partial and in-frame only. V and J calls and clone size are as listed in that table; D and trimming were resolved from the DNA. The profile covers 150,000 or so clones, with 75% to 90% appearing a single time and roughly 12% taken by the ten largest. Germline lookup yields CDR1 MNHEY and CDR2 SMNVEV (reference sequence). Trimming took off 6 bases at V and 0 bases at J, with 15 bases between the two ends. This CDR3 is built from 16 residues.

Specimen: peripheral blood. This receptor was taken from a man between 18 and 35 years old with COVID-19, enrolled during active disease. The chain joins TRBV27 to TRBJ2-1; D is uncertain. CDR3 protein: CASSILALSSYNEQFF. In DNA form, the CDR3 reads TGTGCCAGCAGCATCCTCGCGTTGAGCTCCTACAATGAGCAGTTCTTC.